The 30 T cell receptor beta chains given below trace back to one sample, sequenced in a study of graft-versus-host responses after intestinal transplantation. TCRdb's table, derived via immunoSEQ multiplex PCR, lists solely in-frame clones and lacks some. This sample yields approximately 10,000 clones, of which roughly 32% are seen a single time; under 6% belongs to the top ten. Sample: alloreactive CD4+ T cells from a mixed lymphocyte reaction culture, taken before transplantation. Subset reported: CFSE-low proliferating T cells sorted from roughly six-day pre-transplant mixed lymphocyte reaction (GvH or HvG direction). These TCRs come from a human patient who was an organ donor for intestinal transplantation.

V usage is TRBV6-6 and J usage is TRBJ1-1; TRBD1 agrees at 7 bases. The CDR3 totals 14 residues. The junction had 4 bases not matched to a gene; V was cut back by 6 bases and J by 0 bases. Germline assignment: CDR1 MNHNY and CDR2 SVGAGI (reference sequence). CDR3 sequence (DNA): TGTGCCAGCAGCCAGGGACAGCTGAACACTGAAGCTTTCTTT. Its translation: CASSQGQLNTEAFF.

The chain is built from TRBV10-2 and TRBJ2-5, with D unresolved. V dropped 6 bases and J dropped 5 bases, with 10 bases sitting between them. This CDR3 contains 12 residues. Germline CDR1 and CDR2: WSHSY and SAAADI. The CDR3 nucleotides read TGCGCCAGCAGCACTCCTGGCGAGACCCAGTACTTC. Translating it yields CASSTPGETQYF.

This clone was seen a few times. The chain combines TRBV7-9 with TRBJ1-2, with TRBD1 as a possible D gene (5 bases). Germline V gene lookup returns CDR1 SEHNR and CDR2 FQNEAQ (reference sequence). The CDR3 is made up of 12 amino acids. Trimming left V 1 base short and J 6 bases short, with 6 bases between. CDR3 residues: CASSLEGNGYTF. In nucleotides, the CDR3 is TGTGCCAGCAGCTTAGAGGGGAATGGCTACACCTTC.

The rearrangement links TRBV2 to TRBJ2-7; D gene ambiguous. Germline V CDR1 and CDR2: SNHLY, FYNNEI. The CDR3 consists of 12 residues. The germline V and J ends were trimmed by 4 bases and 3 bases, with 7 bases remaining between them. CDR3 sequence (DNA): TGTGCCAGCAGTGCGCAGCGCTACGAGCAGTACTTC. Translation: CASSAQRYEQYF.

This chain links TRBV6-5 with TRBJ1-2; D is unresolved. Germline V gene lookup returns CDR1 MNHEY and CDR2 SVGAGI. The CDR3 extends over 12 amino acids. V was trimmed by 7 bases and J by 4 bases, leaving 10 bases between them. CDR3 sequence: CASTREFYGYTF. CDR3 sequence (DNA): TGTGCCAGCACTAGGGAGTTCTATGGCTACACCTTC.

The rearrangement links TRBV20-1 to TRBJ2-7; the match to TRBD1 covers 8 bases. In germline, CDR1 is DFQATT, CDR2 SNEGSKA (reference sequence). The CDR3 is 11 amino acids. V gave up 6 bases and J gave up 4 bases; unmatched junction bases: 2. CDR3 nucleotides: TGCAGTGCATACAGGGGGTACGAGCAGTACTTC. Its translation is CSAYRGYEQYF.

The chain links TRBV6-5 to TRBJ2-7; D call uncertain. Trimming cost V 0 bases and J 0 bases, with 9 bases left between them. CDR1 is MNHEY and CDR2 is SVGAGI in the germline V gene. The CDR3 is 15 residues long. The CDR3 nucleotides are TGTGCCAGCAGTTACTCGAAAGGTAGCTCCTACGAGCAGTACTTC. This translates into CASSYSKGSSYEQYF.

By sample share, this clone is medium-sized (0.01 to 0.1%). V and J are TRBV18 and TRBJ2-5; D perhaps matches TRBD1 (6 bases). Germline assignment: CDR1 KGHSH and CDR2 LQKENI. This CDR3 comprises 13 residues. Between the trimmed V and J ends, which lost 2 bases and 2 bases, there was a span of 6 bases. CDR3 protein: CASSPGQQETQYF. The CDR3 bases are TGTGCCAGCTCACCAGGACAGCAAGAGACCCAGTACTTC. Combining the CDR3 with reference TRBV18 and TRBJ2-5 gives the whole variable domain NAGVMQNPRHLVRRRGQEARLRCSPMKGHSHVYWYRQLPEEGLKFMVYLQKENIIDESGMPKERFSAEFPKEGPSILRIQQVVRGDSAAYFCASSPGQQETQYFGPGTRLLVL.

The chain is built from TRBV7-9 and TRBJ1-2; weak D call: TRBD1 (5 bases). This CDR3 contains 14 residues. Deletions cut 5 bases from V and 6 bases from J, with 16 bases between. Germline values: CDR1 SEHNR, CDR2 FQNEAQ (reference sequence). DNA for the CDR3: TGTGCCAGCAGCCGCCCCAGGGCGCAGGATGGCTACACCTTC. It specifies CASSRPRAQDGYTF.

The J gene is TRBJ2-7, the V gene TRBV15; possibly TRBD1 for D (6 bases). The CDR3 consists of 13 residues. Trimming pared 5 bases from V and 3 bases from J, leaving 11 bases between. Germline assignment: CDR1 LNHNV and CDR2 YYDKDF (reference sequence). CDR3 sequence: CATSRDTNYEQYF. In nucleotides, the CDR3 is TGTGCCACCAGCCGGGACACTAACTACGAGCAGTACTTC. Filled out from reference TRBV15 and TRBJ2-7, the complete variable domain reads DAMVIQNPRYQVTQFGKPVTLSCSQTLNHNVMYWYQQKSSQAPKLLFHYYDKDFNNEADTPDNFQSRRPNTSFCFLDIRSPGLGDTAMYLCATSRDTNYEQYFGPGTRLTVT.

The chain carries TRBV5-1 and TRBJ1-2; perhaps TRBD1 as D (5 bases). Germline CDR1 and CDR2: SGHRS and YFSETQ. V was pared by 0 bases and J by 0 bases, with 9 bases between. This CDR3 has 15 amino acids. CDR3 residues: CASSLVRTTNYGYTF. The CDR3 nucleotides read TGCGCCAGCAGCTTGGTCCGGACAACTAACTATGGCTACACCTTC.

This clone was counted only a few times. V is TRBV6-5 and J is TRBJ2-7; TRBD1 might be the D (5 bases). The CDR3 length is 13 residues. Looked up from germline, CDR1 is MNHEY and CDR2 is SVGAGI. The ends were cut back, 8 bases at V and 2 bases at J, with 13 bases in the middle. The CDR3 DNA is TGTGCCAGCCTCCGTGACAGAACCTACGAGCAGTACTTC. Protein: CASLRDRTYEQYF.

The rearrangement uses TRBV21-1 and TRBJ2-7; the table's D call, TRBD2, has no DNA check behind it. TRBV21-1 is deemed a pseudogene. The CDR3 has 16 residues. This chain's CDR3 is CASSKGTSGGPSEQYF. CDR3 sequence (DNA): TGTGCCAGCAGCAAAGGGACTAGCGGGGGGCCGAGCGAGCAGTACTTC.

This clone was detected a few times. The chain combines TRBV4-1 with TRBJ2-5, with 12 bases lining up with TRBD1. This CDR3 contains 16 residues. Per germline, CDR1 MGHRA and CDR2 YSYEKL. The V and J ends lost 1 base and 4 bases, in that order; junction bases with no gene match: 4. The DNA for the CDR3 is TGCGCCAGCAGCCAAGCGGGACAGGGGGCAAGAGAGACCCAGTACTTC. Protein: CASSQAGQGARETQYF.

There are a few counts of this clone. CDR3 sequence reads: CASCRDRVYEQYF. In DNA form, the CDR3 reads TGTGCCAGCTGTCGGGACAGGGTTTACGAGCAGTACTTC. The gene calls are TRBV6-6 and TRBJ2-7, with 9 bases lining up with TRBD1. Germline values: CDR1 MNHNY, CDR2 SVGAGI (reference sequence). CDR3 size: 13 residues. J lost 4 bases, V lost 8 bases, and 6 bases had no gene match.

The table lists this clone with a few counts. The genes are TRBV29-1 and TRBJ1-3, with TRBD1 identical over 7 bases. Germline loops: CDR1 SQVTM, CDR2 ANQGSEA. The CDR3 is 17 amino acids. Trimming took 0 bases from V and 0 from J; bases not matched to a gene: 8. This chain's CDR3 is CSVEETTGSLSGNTIYF. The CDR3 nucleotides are TGCAGCGTTGAAGAGACGACAGGGTCCCTCTCTGGAAACACCATATATTTT.

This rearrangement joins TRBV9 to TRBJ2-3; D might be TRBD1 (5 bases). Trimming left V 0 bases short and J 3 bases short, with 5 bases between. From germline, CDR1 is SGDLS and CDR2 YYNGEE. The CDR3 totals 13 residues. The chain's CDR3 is CASSVGTTDTQYF. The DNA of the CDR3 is TGTGCCAGCAGCGTAGGGACAACAGATACGCAGTATTTT.

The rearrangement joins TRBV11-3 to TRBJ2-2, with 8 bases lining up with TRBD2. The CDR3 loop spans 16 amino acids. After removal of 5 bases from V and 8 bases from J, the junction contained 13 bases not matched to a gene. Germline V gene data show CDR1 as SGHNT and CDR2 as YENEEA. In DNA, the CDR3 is TGTGCCAGCAGCAGATATAGCGGGGTTGATGCTGGGGAGCTGTTTTTT. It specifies CASSRYSGVDAGELFF.

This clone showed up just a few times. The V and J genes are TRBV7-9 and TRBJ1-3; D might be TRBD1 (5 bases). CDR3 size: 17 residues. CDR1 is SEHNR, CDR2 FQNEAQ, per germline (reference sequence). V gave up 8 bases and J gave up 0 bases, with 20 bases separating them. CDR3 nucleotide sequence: TGTGCCAGCTCAAGGGGACCAACTTACAGCTCTGGAAACACCATATATTTT. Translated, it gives CASSRGPTYSSGNTIYF. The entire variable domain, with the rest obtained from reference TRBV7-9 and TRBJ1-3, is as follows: DTGVSQNPRHKITKRGQNVTFRCDPISEHNRLYWYRQTLGQGPEFLTYFQNEAQLEKSRLLSDRFSAERPKGSFSTLEIQRTEQGDSAMYLCASSRGPTYSSGNTIYFGEGSWLTVV.

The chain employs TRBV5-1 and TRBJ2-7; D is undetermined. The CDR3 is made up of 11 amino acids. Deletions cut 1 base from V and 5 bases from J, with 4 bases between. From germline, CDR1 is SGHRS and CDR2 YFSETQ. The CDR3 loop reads CASSLMNEQYF. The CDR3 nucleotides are TGCGCCAGCAGCTTGATGAACGAGCAGTACTTC.

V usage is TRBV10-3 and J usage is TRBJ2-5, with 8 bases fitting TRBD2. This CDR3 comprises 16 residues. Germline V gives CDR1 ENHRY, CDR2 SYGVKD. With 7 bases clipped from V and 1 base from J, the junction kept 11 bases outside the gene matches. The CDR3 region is CAINLLAGGPQETQYF. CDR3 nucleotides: TGTGCCATCAACCTCCTTGCGGGGGGCCCCCAAGAGACCCAGTACTTC.

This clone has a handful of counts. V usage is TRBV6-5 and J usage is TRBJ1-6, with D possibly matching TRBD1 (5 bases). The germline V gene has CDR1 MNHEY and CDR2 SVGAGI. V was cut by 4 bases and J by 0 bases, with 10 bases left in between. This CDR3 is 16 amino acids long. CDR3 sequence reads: CASSFRASSYNSPLHF. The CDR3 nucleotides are TGTGCCAGCAGTTTCAGGGCCAGCTCCTATAATTCACCCCTCCACTTT.

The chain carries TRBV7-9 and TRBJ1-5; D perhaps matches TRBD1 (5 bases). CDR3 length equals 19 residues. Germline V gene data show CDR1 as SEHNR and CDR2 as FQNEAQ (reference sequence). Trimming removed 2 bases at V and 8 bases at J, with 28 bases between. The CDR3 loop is CASSLWLGDALLSTEPQHF. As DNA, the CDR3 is TGTGCCAGCAGCTTATGGTTGGGGGACGCCCTCTTGTCCACGGAGCCCCAGCATTTT.

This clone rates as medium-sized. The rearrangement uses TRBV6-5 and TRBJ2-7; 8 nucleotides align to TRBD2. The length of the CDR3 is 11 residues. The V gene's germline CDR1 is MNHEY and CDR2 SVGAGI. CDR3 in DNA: TGTGAGAGGGGACTAGTCGACGAGCAGTACTTC. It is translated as CERGLVDEQYF.

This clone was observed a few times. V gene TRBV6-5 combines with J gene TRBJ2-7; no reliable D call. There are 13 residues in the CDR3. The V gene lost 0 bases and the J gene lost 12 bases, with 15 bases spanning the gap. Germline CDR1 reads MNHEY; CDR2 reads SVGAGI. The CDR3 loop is CASSYSVLDTTYF. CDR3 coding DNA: TGTGCCAGCAGTTACTCAGTTCTAGACACAACGTACTTC.

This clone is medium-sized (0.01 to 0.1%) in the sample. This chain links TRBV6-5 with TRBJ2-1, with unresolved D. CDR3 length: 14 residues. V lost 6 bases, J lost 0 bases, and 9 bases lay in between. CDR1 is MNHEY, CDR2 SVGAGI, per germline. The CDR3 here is CASRITRSYNEQFF. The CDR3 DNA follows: TGTGCCAGCAGAATAACACGCTCCTACAATGAGCAGTTCTTC.

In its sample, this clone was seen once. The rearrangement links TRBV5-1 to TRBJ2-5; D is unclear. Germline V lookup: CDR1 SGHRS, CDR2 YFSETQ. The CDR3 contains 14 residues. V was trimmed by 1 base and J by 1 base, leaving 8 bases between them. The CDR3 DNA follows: TGCGCCAGCAGCTTGACACAGCCCCAAGAGACCCAGTACTTC. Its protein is CASSLTQPQETQYF.

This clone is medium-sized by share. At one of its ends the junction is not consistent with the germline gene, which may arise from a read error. As DNA, the CDR3 is TGTGCCAGCAGTTTTCCCCCAGGCCTTGTACTCGCCTTC. Its protein product is CASSFPPGLVLAF. The chain carries TRBV28 and TRBJ1-2, with unresolved D. This CDR3 region has 13 residues. Germline CDR1 and CDR2: MDHEN and SYDVKM.

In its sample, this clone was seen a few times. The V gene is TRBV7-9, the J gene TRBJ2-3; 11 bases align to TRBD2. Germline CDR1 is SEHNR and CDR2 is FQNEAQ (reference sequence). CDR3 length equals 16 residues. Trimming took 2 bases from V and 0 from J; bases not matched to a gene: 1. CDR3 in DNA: TGTGCCAGCAGCTTACTAGCGGGGGGAAGCACAGATACGCAGTATTTT. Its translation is CASSLLAGGSTDTQYF.

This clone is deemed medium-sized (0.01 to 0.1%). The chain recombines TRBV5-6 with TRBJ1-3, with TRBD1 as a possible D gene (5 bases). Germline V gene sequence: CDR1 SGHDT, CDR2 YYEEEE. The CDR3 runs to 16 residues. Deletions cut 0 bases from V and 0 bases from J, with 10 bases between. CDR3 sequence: CASSLGGPSSGNTIYF. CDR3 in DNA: TGTGCCAGCAGCTTGGGGGGCCCCAGCTCTGGAAACACCATATATTTT.